This passage covers 30 T cell receptor beta chains from one sample sequenced in a study of blood T cell repertoires in COVID-19. The method was immunoSEQ multiplex PCR; TCRdb's version includes in-frame clones alone and lacks a portion of them. This repertoire shows 250,000 or so clones, roughly 91% found once; its top ten account for about 1%. Source material: peripheral blood. Receptors originate from a woman between 40 and 50 years old who had recovered from COVID-19.

This CDR3 is CASSPGGTLQETQYF. CDR3 DNA: TGTGCCAGCAGCCCCGGGGGGACCCTCCAAGAGACCCAGTACTTC. The chain links TRBV3-1 (or the pseudogene TRBV3-2) to TRBJ2-5; 7 bases are shared with TRBD2. CDR1 LGHDT and CDR2 YNNKEL come from the germline V gene (reference sequence). Unmatched junction bases numbered 6, after V lost 4 bases and J lost 1 base. This CDR3 comprises 15 residues.

The chain has TRBV7-8 and TRBJ2-3; maybe TRBD2 (6 bases). Germline loops: CDR1 SGHVS, CDR2 FQNEAQ. The CDR3 has 16 amino acids. Trimming took 4 bases from V and 0 from J, leaving 14 bases between them. The CDR3 region has the DNA TGTGCCAGCAGCTCGACTAGTTTGTCAAGCACAGATACGCAGTATTTT. Its translation: CASSSTSLSSTDTQYF. Full variable domain (outside the CDR3, taken from reference TRBV7-8 and TRBJ2-3): GAGVSQSPRYKVAKRGQDVALRCDPISGHVSLFWYQQALGQGPEFLTYFQNEAQLDKSGLPSDRFFAERPEGSVSTLKIQRTQQEDSAVYLCASSSTSLSSTDTQYFGPGTRLTVL.

The J gene is TRBJ2-7, the V gene TRBV13; the D gene is possibly TRBD2 (6 bases). V lost 0 bases and J 2 bases, leaving 8 bases between the germline ends. Germline V gene lookup returns CDR1 PRHDT and CDR2 FYEKMQ (reference sequence). The CDR3 loop spans 14 amino acids. The CDR3 bases are TGTGCCAGCAGCTTAGGGCTAGCGACCTACGAGCAGTACTTC. This codes for CASSLGLATYEQYF.

The chain couples TRBV12-3 or TRBV12-4 to TRBJ1-4; weak D call: TRBD1 (5 bases). The ends were cut back, 5 bases at V and 10 bases at J, with 14 bases in the middle. CDR3 length: 13 residues. The CDR3 sequence is CASSPNRSGKLFF. CDR3 nucleotide sequence: TGTGCCAGCAGTCCGAACAGGTCTGGAAAACTGTTTTTT.

V is TRBV9 and J is TRBJ2-3, with TRBD2 as a possible D gene (7 bases). The CDR3 totals 14 residues. Trimming cost V 2 bases and J 5 bases, with 12 bases left between them. The V gene's germline CDR1 is SGDLS and CDR2 YYNGEE. The DNA for the CDR3 is TGTGCCAGCAGCGTTGGGGGAGGGGGAGATACGCAGTATTTT. It translates to CASSVGGGGDTQYF.

The gene calls are TRBV5-1 and TRBJ1-5; D remains ambiguous. The germline CDR1 and CDR2 sequences are SGHRS and YFSETQ. This CDR3 has 13 residues. Trimming left V 4 bases short and J 1 base short, with 6 bases between. Here the CDR3 reads CASSPQSNQPQHF. The CDR3 coding sequence is TGCGCCAGCAGCCCCCAGAGCAATCAGCCCCAGCATTTT. Using reference TRBV5-1 and TRBJ1-5 for the parts outside the CDR3, the full variable domain is KAGVTQTPRYLIKTRGQQVTLSCSPISGHRSVSWYQQTPGQGLQFLFEYFSETQRNKGNFPGRFSGRQFSNSRSEMNVSTLELGDSALYLCASSPQSNQPQHFGDGTRLSIL.

The chain uses TRBV7-2 and TRBJ1-3, with unresolved D. V was cut by 1 base and J by 4 bases, with 14 bases left in between. Per germline, CDR1 SGHTA and CDR2 FQGNSA. This CDR3 comprises 16 residues. The DNA of the CDR3 is TGTGCCAGCAGCTTAGGGGCCGGGGTTGGGGGAAACACCATATATTTT. This sequence encodes CASSLGAGVGGNTIYF.

This sequence joins TRBV5-6 and TRBJ1-1; D may be TRBD1 (5 bases). Germline V gene lookup returns CDR1 SGHDT and CDR2 YYEEEE. The CDR3 is 18 amino acids. The germline V and J ends were trimmed by 3 bases and 5 bases, with 26 bases remaining between them. The CDR3 spells CASSSRRQMMGSWTEAFF. CDR3 coding DNA: TGTGCCAGCAGCTCCCGGCGACAGATGATGGGTTCTTGGACTGAAGCTTTCTTT.

This clone came up once. Other DNA sequences within the sample encode an identical CDR3. J is TRBJ1-2 and V is TRBV27, with D possibly matching TRBD1 (6 bases). V dropped 3 bases and J dropped 7 bases, with 12 bases sitting between them. CDR3 length equals 13 residues. Germline V gene lookup returns CDR1 MNHEY and CDR2 SMNVEV (reference sequence). CDR3 residues: CASSLGGARGYTF. Written as DNA, the CDR3 is TGTGCCAGCAGTTTGGGGGGGGCCCGTGGCTACACCTTC.

The chain combines TRBV7-8 with TRBJ2-1, with 14 bases identical to TRBD2. This CDR3 has 15 amino acids. V trimming: 5 bases; J trimming: 10 bases; junction bases outside the gene matches: 7. Germline assignment: CDR1 SGHVS and CDR2 FQNEAQ. CDR3 nucleotides: TGTGCCAGCAGCCTGGGACTAGCGGGAGTTGGGGAGCAGTTCTTC. It specifies CASSLGLAGVGEQFF.

This rearrangement joins TRBV27 to TRBJ2-1, with 7 bases matching TRBD2. Trimming cost V 2 bases and J 12 bases; bases outside gene matches: 1. This CDR3 is 11 amino acids long. Germline lookup yields CDR1 MNHEY and CDR2 SMNVEV (reference sequence). Here the CDR3 reads CASSLGRGQFF. The CDR3 nucleotides read TGTGCCAGCAGTTTAGGGAGGGGGCAGTTCTTC.

V is TRBV7-9 and J is TRBJ2-1; TRBD2 matches 10 bases. Germline V gene lookup returns CDR1 SEHNR and CDR2 FQNEAQ (reference sequence). J was trimmed by 8 bases and V by 3 bases; bases with no gene match: 10. This CDR3 has 16 residues. CDR3 sequence (DNA): TGTGCCAGCAGCTTCGGGCTAGCGGGAGTTTGGGATGAGCAGTTCTTC. Encoded protein: CASSFGLAGVWDEQFF.

The gene calls are TRBV28 and TRBJ1-5; 9 bases are shared with TRBD1. The CDR3 extends over 15 amino acids. V lost 5 bases and J lost 6; bases outside the gene matches: 8. CDR1 and CDR2 (germline): MDHEN, SYDVKM. The CDR3 DNA reads TGTGCCAGCAGTCCGGACAGGGGAATGTCTCAGCCCCAGCATTTT. It encodes CASSPDRGMSQPQHF.

The V call is TRBV28, the J call TRBJ1-5, with a possible D match to TRBD1 (5 bases). V was pared by 8 bases and J by 0 bases, with 11 bases between. The CDR3 covers 14 residues. Looked up from germline, CDR1 is MDHEN and CDR2 is SYDVKM. CDR3 in amino acids: CASHPGGSNQPQHF. The DNA of the CDR3 is TGTGCCAGCCACCCCGGGGGTAGCAATCAGCCCCAGCATTTT.

The chain uses TRBV11-3 and TRBJ2-3; 12 bases are a match to TRBD1. Germline trimming cut 3 bases from V and 4 bases from J; bases unmatched to any gene: 8. The CDR3 spans 17 residues. Germline assignment: CDR1 SGHNT and CDR2 YENEEA. CDR3 sequence reads: CASSFHPGTGGADTQYF. The CDR3 DNA follows: TGTGCCAGCAGCTTCCACCCCGGGACAGGGGGCGCAGATACGCAGTATTTT.

The chain couples TRBV15 to TRBJ1-1; no firm D call. Germline V lookup: CDR1 LNHNV, CDR2 YYDKDF (reference sequence). V was trimmed by 4 bases and J by 0 bases, leaving 12 bases between them. The CDR3 totals 15 residues. CDR3 sequence: CATSTGSGLNTEAFF. DNA for the CDR3: TGTGCCACCAGCACCGGGAGCGGGTTGAACACTGAAGCTTTCTTT.

The chain employs TRBV6-2 or TRBV6-3 and TRBJ1-5; D is possibly TRBD1 (6 bases). The length of the CDR3 is 14 residues. Germline CDR1 and CDR2: MNHEY and SVGEGT. The ends were cut back, 5 bases at V and 4 bases at J, with 12 bases in the middle. Written as DNA, the CDR3 is TGTGCCAGCAGTAGGGGGTCCCCGAATCAGCCCCAGCATTTT. Its protein is CASSRGSPNQPQHF.

About this clone itself: Other nucleotide sequences from this sample produce the same CDR3. The V gene is TRBV27, the J gene TRBJ1-1, with D possibly being TRBD1 (6 bases). The ends were cut back, 3 bases at V and 3 bases at J, with 11 bases in the middle. CDR3 length: 14 amino acids. Germline values: CDR1 MNHEY, CDR2 SMNVEV (reference sequence). The CDR3 DNA follows: TGTGCCAGCAGTTTGGGGGGGGCCCACACTGAAGCTTTCTTT. Translated, it gives CASSLGGAHTEAFF.

This sequence joins TRBV29-1 and TRBJ2-3; 12 bases match TRBD2. Germline assignment: CDR1 SQVTM and CDR2 ANQGSEA. V lost 6 bases and J lost 6; bases outside the gene matches: 10. The CDR3 runs 15 residues. CDR3 bases: TGCAGCGTCCCGACTAGCGGGAGAGGGGGGGATACGCAGTATTTT. Encoded protein: CSVPTSGRGGDTQYF.

The chain recombines TRBV21-1 with TRBJ2-7; TRBD2 is the table's D call, not checked against the DNA. TRBV21-1 is a pseudogene segment. The CDR3 contains 14 residues. The chain's CDR3 is CASSARVGGYEQYV. CDR3 DNA sequence: TGTGCCAGCAGCGCCAGGGTCGGGGGCTACGAGCAGTACGTC.

DNA for the CDR3: TGTGCCAGCAGCTACGAGAATGAAGGGGGCTCTGGCTACACCTTC. It codes for CASSYENEGGSGYTF. This rearrangement joins TRBV7-9 to TRBJ1-2, with 7 bases fitting TRBD1. The length of the CDR3 is 15 residues. V shed 4 bases, J shed 7 bases, and the junction held 12 bases outside the gene matches. Germline V gene data show CDR1 as SEHNR and CDR2 as FQNEAQ (reference sequence).

The table lists this clone with a count of one. The J gene is TRBJ2-2, the V gene TRBV10-1, with D perhaps matching TRBD1 (5 bases). The CDR3 has 13 residues. Trimming took 2 bases from V and 8 from J, leaving 9 bases between them. CDR1 and CDR2 from the germline V gene are WNHNN and SYGVQD (reference sequence). This CDR3 reads CASSEGARGELFF. In DNA form, the CDR3 reads TGCGCCAGCAGTGAGGGGGCCCGAGGGGAGCTGTTTTTT.

The chain links TRBV4-3 to TRBJ2-1, with D perhaps matching TRBD2 (6 bases). The V end was cut by 3 bases, the J end by 8 bases, with 11 bases between. Germline CDR1 reads LGHNA; CDR2 reads YSLEER. CDR3 length: 13 residues. The CDR3 region has the DNA TGCGCCAGCAGCCAGGCTAGGGAGGATGAGCAGTTCTTC. Its protein is CASSQAREDEQFF.

V usage is TRBV6-5 and J usage is TRBJ2-2, with 7 bases lining up with TRBD2. The CDR3 runs to 16 residues. Unmatched junction bases numbered 1, after V lost 0 bases and J lost 0 bases. CDR1 and CDR2 from the germline V gene are MNHEY and SVGAGI. The CDR3 nucleotides read TGTGCCAGCAGTTACTCCGGGACTACGAACACCGGGGAGCTGTTTTTT. It encodes CASSYSGTTNTGELFF.

The V gene is TRBV29-1, the J gene TRBJ2-5; TRBD2 matches 7 bases. V dropped 6 bases and J dropped 5; count of bases not matched to a gene: 9. CDR3 length: 13 amino acids. The germline gives CDR1 SQVTM, CDR2 ANQGSEA. The DNA of the CDR3 is TGCAGCGTCACCCAGCCCGGGGGGGAGACCCAGTACTTC. Translation gives CSVTQPGGETQYF.

CDR3: CASSTGLGRPNEQFF. In nucleotides, the CDR3 is TGCGCCAGCAGCACCGGACTAGGGCGCCCTAATGAGCAGTTCTTC. The chain is built from TRBV5-1 and TRBJ2-1, with 7 bases matching TRBD2. The V segment lost 4 bases and the J segment 7 bases; nucleotides outside the gene matches: 11. This CDR3 contains 15 residues. Germline CDR1 SGHRS, CDR2 YFSETQ.

J is TRBJ2-7 and V is TRBV5-8, with D perhaps TRBD2 (6 bases). V gave up 0 bases and J gave up 7 bases, with 11 bases separating them. CDR3 length: 13 amino acids. Germline assignment: CDR1 SGHTS and CDR2 YDEGEE. CDR3 nucleotides: TGTGCCAGCAGCTTGGGGCCGGCGGGGGAGCAGTACTTC. It yields the protein CASSLGPAGEQYF.

CDR3 sequence: CASSPEGRRNTIYF. In DNA, the CDR3 is TGTGCCAGTAGCCCTGAGGGGAGGCGAAACACCATATATTTT. This chain joins TRBV19 and TRBJ1-3; maybe TRBD1 (5 bases). This CDR3 contains 14 residues. The V end was cut by 6 bases, the J end by 5 bases, with 14 bases between. The V gene's germline CDR1 is LNHDA and CDR2 SQIVND (reference sequence).

V and J are TRBV11-3 and TRBJ1-1; possibly TRBD1 for D (6 bases). Trimming shortened V by 8 bases and J by 5 bases, and 27 bases separated the two germline ends. This CDR3 has 17 residues. Germline CDR1 and CDR2: SGHNT and YENEEA. The CDR3 region is CASWGGAGGTSGTEAFF. The CDR3 DNA sequence: TGTGCCAGCTGGGGGGGGGCTGGGGGCACCTCTGGGACTGAAGCTTTCTTT.

The gene calls are TRBV5-5 and TRBJ2-3, with 7 bases matching TRBD1. The CDR3 has 13 amino acids. Germline V gene sequence: CDR1 SGHKS, CDR2 YYEKEE (reference sequence). V gave up 3 bases and J gave up 5 bases; unmatched junction bases: 3. The CDR3 is CASSYPGGDTQYF. CDR3 nucleotides: TGTGCCAGCAGCTATCCAGGGGGAGATACGCAGTATTTT.